This T cell receptor (beta chain) was identified in a study of T-cell reconstitution after alpha-beta-depleted transplantation in children. Study conclusions and caveats: Newly produced T cells mostly provided counts and TCRbeta diversity after one year, as hyperexpanded clones declined. Expanded clones from the graft, numbering several hundred, reportedly supplied alpha-beta T cells about two months after transplant. High day-60 TCRbeta diversity in some patients came from surviving recipient T cells and thymic progenitors.

A word on this clonotype: Its specificity is unknown.

Preparation of the TCRbeta library used unique molecular identifiers. MiXCR, run by TCRdb on the PCR reads, gives a single entry per CDR3 protein. The table records some 600,000 distinct CDR3 sequences, around 13% of them present only once. The clonotype comes from a male patient younger than 18 who had a stem cell transplant for acute myeloid leukemia, so the T cells may come from the graft donor. Sequenced material: PBMCs, mostly from graft donor cells, taken 360 days after TCRalphabeta/CD19-depleted stem cell transplant.

This CDR3 is CASSSYRGGTGELFF. The CDR3 coding sequence is TGCGCCAGCAGCTCCTACAGGGGAGGAACCGGGGAGCTGTTTTTT. The chain employs TRBV5-1 and TRBJ2-2; TRBD1 might be the D (7 bases). This CDR3 has 15 residues. CDR1 SGHRS and CDR2 YFSETQ come from the germline V gene. Deletions cut 3 bases from V and 5 bases from J, with 14 bases between.